This T cell receptor (beta chain) emerged from a study of long-term antiretroviral therapy in people with HIV. Specimens held about 0.9-10 million cryopreserved PBMC prior to DNA extraction. Per the germline V gene, CDR1 is SGHDT and CDR2 is YYEEEE. The CDR3 has 16 residues. V was clipped by 2 bases and J by 3 bases, with 17 bases between them. The assay used was immunoSEQ (version v3.0), run at survey level. Assay: immunoSEQ multiplex PCR; the TCRdb copy retains only in-frame clones and omits some. The table lists around 36,000 clones, roughly 74% of them singletons. The rearrangement uses TRBV5-6 and TRBJ1-2, with D uncertain. Specimen: unsorted PBMCs, collected 3 years after starting antiretroviral therapy. This TCR was sampled from a man in his forties or fifties with HIV. The DNA for the CDR3 is TGTGCCAGCAGCTTAAACTACAGACCACTCTACTATGGCTACACCTTC. Its protein product is CASSLNYRPLYYGYTF.